The rows below give T cell receptor beta chains drawn from one sample of a study of blood T cell repertoires in COVID-19. Data came from immunoSEQ multiplex PCR; TCRdb stores just in-frame clones and leaves some out. This sample has 95,000 to 150,000 clones, with about 83% found just once. The sequenced material came from peripheral blood. These receptors originate from a woman aged 50 to 60 with acute or convalescent COVID-19. CDR3s include the opening cysteine and the closing phenylalanine or tryptophan. Each record gives: D gene, clone size, V gene, J gene, CDR3 protein, CDR3 DNA. A D gene is named only where the DNA matches it firmly. Expanded clones are given a class, and other clones once, few, many or no size at all.

>TRBD2|-|TRBV7-9|TRBJ2-7
CASSPLGGGFYEQYF
TGTGCCAGCAGCCCCCTGGGGGGGGGTTTCTACGAGCAGTACTTC
>TRBD2|-|TRBV9|TRBJ2-5
CASSVEDSTSSRETQYF
TGTGCCAGCAGCGTAGAGGACTCGACTAGCTCCCGCGAGACCCAGTACTTC
>-|few|TRBV29-1|TRBJ2-7
CSVEADGGEQYF
TGCAGCGTTGAAGCGGACGGGGGCGAGCAGTACTTC
>TRBD1|-|TRBV5-1|TRBJ1-5
CASSLGTGSNQPQHF
TGCGCCAGCAGTCTGGGGACAGGAAGCAATCAGCCCCAGCATTTT
>-|-|TRBV11-2|TRBJ1-3
CASSLPLVAHSGNTIYF
TGTGCCAGCAGCTTACCCTTGGTAGCTCACTCTGGAAACACCATATATTTT
>-|once|TRBV11-2|TRBJ2-5
CASSLGQGEAQYF
TGTGCCAGCAGCTTAGGGCAGGGGGAGGCCCAGTACTTC
>-|-|TRBV18|TRBJ1-3
CASSPQESSGNTIYF
TGTGCCAGCTCACCACAAGAGAGCTCTGGAAACACCATATATTTT
>TRBD1|once|TRBV4-3|TRBJ2-1
CASSQSGTAYYNEQFF
TGCGCCAGCAGCCAAAGTGGGACAGCTTATTACAATGAGCAGTTCTTC
>-|-|TRBV20-1|TRBJ1-2
CSASPSHYTNGYTF
TGCAGTGCTAGTCCTTCCCATTATACTAATGGCTACACCTTC
>-|-|TRBV27|TRBJ1-6
CASSSRVFPDSSYNSPLHF
TGTGCCAGCAGTTCGCGGGTCTTCCCGGACAGCTCCTATAATTCACCCCTCCACTTT
>-|-|TRBV19|TRBJ1-5
CASSIYGAGANQPQHF
TGTGCCAGTAGTATATATGGGGCAGGGGCGAATCAGCCCCAGCATTTT
>-|-|TRBV19|TRBJ1-5
CASSGAVNQPQHF
TGTGCCAGTAGTGGGGCAGTCAATCAGCCCCAGCATTTT
>-|-|TRBV6-1|TRBJ2-7
CASSEAGRAHEQYF
TGTGCCAGCAGTGAAGCGGGCAGGGCCCACGAGCAGTACTTC
>-|-|TRBV6-5|TRBJ1-1
CASSYSAQGTTEAFF
TGTGCCAGCAGTTACTCCGCGCAGGGTACCACTGAAGCTTTCTTT
>TRBD1|-|TRBV11-3|TRBJ2-3
CASSQGASTDTQYF
TGTGCCAGCAGTCAGGGGGCTAGCACAGATACGCAGTATTTT
>-|-|TRBV29-1|TRBJ2-1
CSVEGSTHNEQFF
TGCAGCGTTGAAGGGTCTACCCACAATGAGCAGTTCTTC
>TRBD1|-|TRBV7-8|TRBJ1-6
CASSPWTGFLLDSPLHF
TGTGCCAGCAGCCCTTGGACAGGGTTCCTCTTGGATTCACCCCTCCACTTT
>TRBD2|-|TRBV7-2|TRBJ2-3
CASSFWTSGADTQYF
TGTGCCAGCAGCTTCTGGACTAGCGGTGCAGATACGCAGTATTTT
>-|-|TRBV19|TRBJ1-3
CASSFPEENTIYF
TGTGCCAGTAGTTTCCCGGAGGAAAACACCATATATTTT
>-|-|TRBV5-6|TRBJ2-1
CASSLEGRLYNEQFF
TGTGCCAGCAGCTTGGAAGGGAGATTGTACAATGAGCAGTTCTTC
>TRBD1|-|TRBV29-1|TRBJ1-1
CSVAETGDTEAFF
TGCAGCGTTGCAGAAACAGGGGACACTGAAGCTTTCTTT
>TRBD1|-|TRBV5-1|TRBJ2-2
CASSSPGQGAIGELFF
TGCGCCAGCAGCTCACCGGGACAGGGGGCGATCGGGGAGCTGTTTTTT
>-|-|TRBV6-5|TRBJ1-2
CASSYQWGAGYTF
TGTGCCAGCAGTTACCAATGGGGAGCTGGCTACACCTTC
>TRBD2|-|TRBV29-1|TRBJ2-5
CSVEGLAETQYF
TGCAGCGTTGAGGGACTAGCCGAGACCCAGTACTTC
>-|-|TRBV5-1|TRBJ1-1
CASSIPRGQNTEAFF
TGCGCCAGCAGCATCCCCAGGGGACAAAACACTGAAGCTTTCTTT
>-|-|TRBV11-2|TRBJ1-2
CASSLYIQGSGYTF
TGTGCCAGCAGCTTGTATATTCAGGGGTCTGGCTACACCTTC
>TRBD2|-|TRBV11-2|TRBJ2-5
CASRSVAGGETQYF
TGTGCCAGCAGGTCCGTGGCGGGAGGGGAGACCCAGTACTTC
>-|-|TRBV18|TRBJ1-6
CASSPSSSYNSPLHF
TGTGCCAGCTCACCATCGAGCTCCTATAATTCACCCCTCCACTTT
>TRBD1|-|TRBV29-1|TRBJ1-5
CSVAGQGKDQPQHF
TGCAGCGTTGCGGGACAGGGGAAGGATCAGCCCCAGCATTTT
>TRBD1|-|TRBV4-2|TRBJ1-2
CASSQDRQGSNYGYTF
TGTGCCAGCAGCCAAGATCGACAGGGCTCTAACTATGGCTACACCTTC
>-|-|TRBV6-5|TRBJ2-7
CASSYSIASISYEQYF
TGTGCCAGCAGTTACTCGATAGCGTCAATCTCCTACGAGCAGTACTTC
>TRBD1|-|TRBV11-3|TRBJ1-2
CASSLRDRDYGYTF
TGTGCCAGCAGCTTAAGGGACAGGGACTATGGCTACACCTTC
>-|-|TRBV7-2|TRBJ1-5
CASSLLPRGEGQPQHF
TGTGCCAGCAGCTTACTTCCCAGGGGAGAGGGTCAGCCCCAGCATTTT
>-|-|TRBV2|TRBJ1-2
CASSGGMGISFFPNYGYTF
TGTGCCAGCAGTGGGGGCATGGGGATATCCTTTTTCCCGAACTATGGCTACACCTTC